This T cell receptor beta chain was sequenced during a study of cytomegalovirus exposure and HLA in healthy donors. Study-level points and caveats: Later, an analysis showed that TCR beta chains associated with HLA were more clonally expanded than others that were equally common. Cytomegalovirus-associated status was assigned to 164 TCR beta chains.

Both 60 Vbeta primers and 13 Jbeta primers went into the PCR. Assay: immunoSEQ multiplex PCR; the TCRdb copy retains only in-frame clones and omits some. The repertoire holds 100,000 to 150,000 clones, with around 71% as singletons. In its sample, this clone was seen a few times. What it recognizes is unknown. This CDR3 contains 14 residues. In germline, CDR1 is MNHEY, CDR2 SMNVEV (reference sequence). Trimming took 4 bases from V and 4 from J; bases not matched to a gene: 6. Sequencing was done on a sample of PBMCs. The sequence was obtained from a woman aged 60 to 75 in good health and CMV-seropositive. The V call is TRBV27, the J call TRBJ2-7; 8 bases match TRBD1. The CDR3 region has the DNA TGTGCCAGCAGTTCGTGGGACAGGATTTACGAGCAGTACTTC. Translation gives CASSSWDRIYEQYF.